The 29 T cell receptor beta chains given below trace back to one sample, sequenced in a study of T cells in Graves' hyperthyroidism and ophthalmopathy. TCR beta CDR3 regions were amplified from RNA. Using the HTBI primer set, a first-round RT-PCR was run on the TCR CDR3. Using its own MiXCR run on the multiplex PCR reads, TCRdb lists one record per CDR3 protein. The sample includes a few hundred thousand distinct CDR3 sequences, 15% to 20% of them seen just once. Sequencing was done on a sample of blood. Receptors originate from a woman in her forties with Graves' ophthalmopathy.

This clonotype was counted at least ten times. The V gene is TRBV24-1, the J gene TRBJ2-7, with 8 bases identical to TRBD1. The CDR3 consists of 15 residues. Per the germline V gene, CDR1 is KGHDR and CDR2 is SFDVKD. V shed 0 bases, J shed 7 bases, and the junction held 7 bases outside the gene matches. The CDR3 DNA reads TGTGCCACCAGTGATTTGGGACAGGGTATTGGGGAGCAGTACTTC. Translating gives CATSDLGQGIGEQYF.

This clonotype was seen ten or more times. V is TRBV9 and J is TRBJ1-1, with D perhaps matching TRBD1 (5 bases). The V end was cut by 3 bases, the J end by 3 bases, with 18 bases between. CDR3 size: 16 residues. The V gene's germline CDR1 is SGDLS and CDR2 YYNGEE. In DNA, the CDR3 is TGTGCCAGCAGCGCCAGACAGTCCGGGTTTGACACTGAAGCTTTCTTT. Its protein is CASSARQSGFDTEAFF.

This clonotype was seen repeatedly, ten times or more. This chain's CDR3 is CASSINKPGTDSGANVLTF. DNA of the CDR3: TGTGCCAGTAGTATCAATAAGCCAGGCACAGACTCTGGGGCCAACGTCCTGACTTTC. The V gene is TRBV19, the J gene TRBJ2-6; D unresolved. This CDR3 region has 19 residues. Germline V gene lookup returns CDR1 LNHDA and CDR2 SQIVND (reference sequence). The V end was cut by 3 bases, the J end by 0 bases, with 18 bases between.

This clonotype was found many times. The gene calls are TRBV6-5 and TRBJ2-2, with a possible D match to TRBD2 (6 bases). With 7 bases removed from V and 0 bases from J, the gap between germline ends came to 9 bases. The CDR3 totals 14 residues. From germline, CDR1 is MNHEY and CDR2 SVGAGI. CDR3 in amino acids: CASTAGTNTGELFF. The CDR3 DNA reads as TGTGCCAGCACGGCGGGAACGAACACCGGGGAGCTGTTTTTT.

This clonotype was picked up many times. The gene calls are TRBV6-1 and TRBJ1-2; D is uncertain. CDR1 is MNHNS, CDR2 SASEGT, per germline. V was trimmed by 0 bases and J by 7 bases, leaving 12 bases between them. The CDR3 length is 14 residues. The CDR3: CASSEAAARGGYTF. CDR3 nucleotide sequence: TGTGCCAGCAGTGAAGCGGCCGCCAGAGGTGGCTACACCTTC.

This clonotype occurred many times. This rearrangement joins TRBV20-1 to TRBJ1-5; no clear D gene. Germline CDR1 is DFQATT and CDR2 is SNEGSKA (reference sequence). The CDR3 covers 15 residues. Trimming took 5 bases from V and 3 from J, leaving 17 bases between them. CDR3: CSAPGRGSNNQPQHF. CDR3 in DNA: TGCAGTGCTCCGGGGAGAGGCAGTAACAATCAGCCCCAGCATTTT.

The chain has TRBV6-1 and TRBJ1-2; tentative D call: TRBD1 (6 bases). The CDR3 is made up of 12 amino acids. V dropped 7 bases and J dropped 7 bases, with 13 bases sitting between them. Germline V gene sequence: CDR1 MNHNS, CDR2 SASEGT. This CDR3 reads CASTAGVGGYTF. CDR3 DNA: TGTGCCAGCACGGCAGGGGTAGGTGGCTACACCTTC.

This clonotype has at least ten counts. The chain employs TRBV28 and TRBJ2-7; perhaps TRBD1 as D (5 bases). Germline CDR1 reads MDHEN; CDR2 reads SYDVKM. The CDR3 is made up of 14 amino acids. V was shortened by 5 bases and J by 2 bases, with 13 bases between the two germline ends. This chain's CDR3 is CASSPMDKTYEQYF. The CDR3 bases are TGTGCCAGCAGTCCGATGGACAAGACCTACGAGCAGTACTTC.

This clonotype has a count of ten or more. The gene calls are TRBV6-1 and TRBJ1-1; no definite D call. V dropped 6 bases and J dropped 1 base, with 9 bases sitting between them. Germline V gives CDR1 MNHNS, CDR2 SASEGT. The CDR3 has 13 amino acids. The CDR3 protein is CASSINTNTEAFF. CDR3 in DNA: TGTGCCAGCAGCATCAATACGAACACTGAAGCTTTCTTT.

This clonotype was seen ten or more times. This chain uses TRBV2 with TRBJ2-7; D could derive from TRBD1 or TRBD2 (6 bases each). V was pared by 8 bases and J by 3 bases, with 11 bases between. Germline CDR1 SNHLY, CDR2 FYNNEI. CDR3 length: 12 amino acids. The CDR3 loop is CASGGRFYEQYF. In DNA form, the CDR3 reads TGTGCCAGCGGGGGGCGGTTCTACGAGCAGTACTTC.

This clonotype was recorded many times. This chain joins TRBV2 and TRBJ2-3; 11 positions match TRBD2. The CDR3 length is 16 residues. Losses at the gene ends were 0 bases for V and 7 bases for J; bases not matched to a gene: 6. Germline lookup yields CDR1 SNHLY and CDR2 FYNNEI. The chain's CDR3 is CASSEAPLAGGNTQYF. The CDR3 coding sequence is TGTGCCAGCAGTGAAGCGCCCCTAGCGGGAGGAAATACGCAGTATTTT.

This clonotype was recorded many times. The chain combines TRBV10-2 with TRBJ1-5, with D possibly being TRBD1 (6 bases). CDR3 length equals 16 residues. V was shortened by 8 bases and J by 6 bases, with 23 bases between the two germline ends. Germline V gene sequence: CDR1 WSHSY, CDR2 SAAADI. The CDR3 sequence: CASARGGAGISQPQHF. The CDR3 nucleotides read TGCGCCAGCGCCCGAGGGGGGGCCGGGATAAGTCAGCCCCAGCATTTT.

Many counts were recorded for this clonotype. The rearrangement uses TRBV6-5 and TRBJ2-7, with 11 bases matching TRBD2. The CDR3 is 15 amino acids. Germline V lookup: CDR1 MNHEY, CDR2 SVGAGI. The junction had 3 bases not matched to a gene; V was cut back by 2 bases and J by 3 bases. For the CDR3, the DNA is TGTGCCAGCAGTTACATAGCGGGAGGGGTCTACGAGCAGTACTTC. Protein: CASSYIAGGVYEQYF.

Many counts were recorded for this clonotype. CDR3 DNA: TGTGCCAGCAGTGAAGCGGGGACCTACGAGCAGTACTTC. Translated, it gives CASSEAGTYEQYF. The chain recombines TRBV2 with TRBJ2-7; D is ambiguous. Trimming removed 0 bases at V and 2 bases at J, with 5 bases between. CDR1 is SNHLY, CDR2 FYNNEI, per germline. The CDR3 sequence is 13 residues long.

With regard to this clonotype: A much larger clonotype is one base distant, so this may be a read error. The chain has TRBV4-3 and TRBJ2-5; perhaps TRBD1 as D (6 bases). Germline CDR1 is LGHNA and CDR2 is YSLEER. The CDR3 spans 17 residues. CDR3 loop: CAGSQGPPGQLQETQYF. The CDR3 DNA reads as TGCGCCGGCAGCCAAGGCCCCCCCGGACAGCTCCAAGAGACCCAGTACTTC.

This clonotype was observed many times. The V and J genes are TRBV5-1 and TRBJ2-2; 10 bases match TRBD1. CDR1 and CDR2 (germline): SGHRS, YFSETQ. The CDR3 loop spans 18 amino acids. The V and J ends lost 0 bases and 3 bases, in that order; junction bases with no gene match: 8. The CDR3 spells CASSLAGSGQGYTGELFF. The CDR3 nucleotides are TGCGCCAGCAGCTTGGCCGGGTCGGGACAGGGGTACACCGGGGAGCTGTTTTTT. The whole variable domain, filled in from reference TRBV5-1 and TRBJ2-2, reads KAGVTQTPRYLIKTRGQQVTLSCSPISGHRSVSWYQQTPGQGLQFLFEYFSETQRNKGNFPGRFSGRQFSNSRSEMNVSTLELGDSALYLCASSLAGSGQGYTGELFFGEGSRLTVL.

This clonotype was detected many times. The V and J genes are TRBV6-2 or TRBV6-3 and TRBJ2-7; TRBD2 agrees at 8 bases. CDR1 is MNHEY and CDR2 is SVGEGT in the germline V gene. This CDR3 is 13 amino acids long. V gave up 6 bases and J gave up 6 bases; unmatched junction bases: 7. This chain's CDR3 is CASRLADGPEQYF. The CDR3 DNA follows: TGTGCCAGCAGACTAGCGGATGGACCCGAGCAGTACTTC.

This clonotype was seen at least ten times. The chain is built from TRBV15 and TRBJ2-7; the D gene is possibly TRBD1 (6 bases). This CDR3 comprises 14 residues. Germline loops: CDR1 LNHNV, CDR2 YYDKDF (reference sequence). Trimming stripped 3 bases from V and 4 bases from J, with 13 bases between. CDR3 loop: CATSRDSLSYEQYF. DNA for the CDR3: TGTGCCACCAGCAGGGACAGTTTATCATACGAGCAGTACTTC. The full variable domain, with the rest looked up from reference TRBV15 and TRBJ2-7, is DAMVIQNPRYQVTQFGKPVTLSCSQTLNHNVMYWYQQKSSQAPKLLFHYYDKDFNNEADTPDNFQSRRPNTSFCFLDIRSPGLGDTAMYLCATSRDSLSYEQYFGPGTRLTVT.

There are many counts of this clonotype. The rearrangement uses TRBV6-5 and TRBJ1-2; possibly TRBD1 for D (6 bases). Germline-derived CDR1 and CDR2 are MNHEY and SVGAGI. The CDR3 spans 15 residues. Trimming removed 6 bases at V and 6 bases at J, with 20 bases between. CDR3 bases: TGTGCCAGCAGGCTTGGATGGGACATCGGGGATGGCTACACCTTC. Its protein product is CASRLGWDIGDGYTF.

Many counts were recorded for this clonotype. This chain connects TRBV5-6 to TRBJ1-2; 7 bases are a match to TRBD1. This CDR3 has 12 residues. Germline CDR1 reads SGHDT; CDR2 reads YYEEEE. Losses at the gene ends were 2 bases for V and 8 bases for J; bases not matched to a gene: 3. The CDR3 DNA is TGTGCCAGCAGCTTTCAGGGGGGCGGCTACACCTTC. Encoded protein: CASSFQGGGYTF. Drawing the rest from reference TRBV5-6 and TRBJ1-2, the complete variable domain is DAGVTQSPTHLIKTRGQQVTLRCSPKSGHDTVSWYQQALGQGPQFIFQYYEEEERQRGNFPDRFSGHQFPNYSSELNVNALLLGDSALYLCASSFQGGGYTFGSGTRLTVV.

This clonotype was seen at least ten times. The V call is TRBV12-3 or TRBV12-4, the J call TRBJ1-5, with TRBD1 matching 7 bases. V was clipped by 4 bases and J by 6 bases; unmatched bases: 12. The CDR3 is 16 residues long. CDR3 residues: CASSSPTGTGGQPQHF. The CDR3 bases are TGTGCCAGCAGTTCGCCGACAGGGACCGGGGGTCAGCCCCAGCATTTT.

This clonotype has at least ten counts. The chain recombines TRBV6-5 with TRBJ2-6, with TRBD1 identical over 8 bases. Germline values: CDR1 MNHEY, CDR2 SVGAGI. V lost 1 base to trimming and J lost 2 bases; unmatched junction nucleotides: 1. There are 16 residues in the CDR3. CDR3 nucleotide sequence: TGTGCCAGCAGTTACTACAGGGGGGCTGGGGCCAACGTCCTGACTTTC. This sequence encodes CASSYYRGAGANVLTF.

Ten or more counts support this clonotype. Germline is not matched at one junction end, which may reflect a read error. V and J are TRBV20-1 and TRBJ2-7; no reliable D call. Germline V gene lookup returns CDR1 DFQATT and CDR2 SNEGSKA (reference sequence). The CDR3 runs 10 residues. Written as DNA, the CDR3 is TGCAGCGCTAGACTCTACGAGCAGTACTTC. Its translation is CSARLYEQYF.

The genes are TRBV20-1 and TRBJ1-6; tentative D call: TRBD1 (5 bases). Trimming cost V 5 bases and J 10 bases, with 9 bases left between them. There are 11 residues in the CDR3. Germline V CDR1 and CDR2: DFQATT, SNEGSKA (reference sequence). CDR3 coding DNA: TGCAGTGCTCAAAAGGGGTCACCCCTCCACTTT. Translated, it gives CSAQKGSPLHF.

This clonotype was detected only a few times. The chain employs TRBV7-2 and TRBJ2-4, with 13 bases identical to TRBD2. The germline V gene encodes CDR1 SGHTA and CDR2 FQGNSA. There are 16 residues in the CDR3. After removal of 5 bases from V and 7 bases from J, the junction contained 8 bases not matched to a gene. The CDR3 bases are TGTGCCAGCAGCCTAGGGACTAGCGGGATTGGTAACATTCAGTACTTC. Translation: CASSLGTSGIGNIQYF.

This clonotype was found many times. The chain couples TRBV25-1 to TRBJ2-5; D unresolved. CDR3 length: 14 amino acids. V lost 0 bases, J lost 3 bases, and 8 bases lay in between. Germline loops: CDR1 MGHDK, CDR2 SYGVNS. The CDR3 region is CASSEYFGEETQYF. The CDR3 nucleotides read TGTGCCAGCAGTGAATATTTTGGGGAAGAGACCCAGTACTTC.

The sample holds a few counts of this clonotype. CDR3 in DNA: TGTGCCAGCAGCTTACAGGGGGGCAAAAACATTCAGTACTTC. This codes for CASSLQGGKNIQYF. The V call is TRBV7-2, the J call TRBJ2-4; weak D call: TRBD1 (7 bases). The V end was cut by 2 bases, the J end by 3 bases, with 8 bases between. Germline CDR1 is SGHTA and CDR2 is FQGNSA. There are 14 residues in the CDR3.

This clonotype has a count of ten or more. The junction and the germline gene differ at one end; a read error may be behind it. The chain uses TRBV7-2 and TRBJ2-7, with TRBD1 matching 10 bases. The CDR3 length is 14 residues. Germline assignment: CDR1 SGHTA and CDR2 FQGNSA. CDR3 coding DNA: TGTGCCTGCAGCTGGGGGACAGGGGATTACGAGCAGTACTTC. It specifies CACSWGTGDYEQYF. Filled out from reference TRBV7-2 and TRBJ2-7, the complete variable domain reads GAGVSQSPSNKVTEKGKDVELRCDPISGHTALYWYRQSLGQGLEFLIYFQGNSAPDKSGLPSDRFSAERTGGSVSTLTIQRTQQEDSAVYLCACSWGTGDYEQYFGPGTRLTVT.

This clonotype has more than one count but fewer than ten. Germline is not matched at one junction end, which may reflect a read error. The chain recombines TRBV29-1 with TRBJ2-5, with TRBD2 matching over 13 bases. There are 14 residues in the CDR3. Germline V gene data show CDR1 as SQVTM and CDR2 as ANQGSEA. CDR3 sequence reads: CSVEGLAGAETQYF. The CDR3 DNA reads TGCAGCGTGGAAGGACTAGCGGGAGCAGAGACCCAGTACTTC.